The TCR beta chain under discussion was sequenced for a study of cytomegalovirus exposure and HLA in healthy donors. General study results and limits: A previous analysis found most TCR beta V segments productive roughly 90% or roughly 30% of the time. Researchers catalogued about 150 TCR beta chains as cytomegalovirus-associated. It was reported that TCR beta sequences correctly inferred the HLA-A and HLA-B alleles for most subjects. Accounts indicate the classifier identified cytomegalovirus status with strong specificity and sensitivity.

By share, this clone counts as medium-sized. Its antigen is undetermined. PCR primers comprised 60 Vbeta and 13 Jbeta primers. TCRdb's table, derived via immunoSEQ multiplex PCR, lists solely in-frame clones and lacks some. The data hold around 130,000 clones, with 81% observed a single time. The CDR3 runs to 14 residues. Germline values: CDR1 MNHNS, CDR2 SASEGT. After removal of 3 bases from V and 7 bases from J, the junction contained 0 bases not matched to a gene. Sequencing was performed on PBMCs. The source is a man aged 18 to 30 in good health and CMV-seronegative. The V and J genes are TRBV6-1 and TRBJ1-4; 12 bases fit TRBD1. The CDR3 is CASSEGQGAEKLFF. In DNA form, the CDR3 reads TGTGCCAGCAGTGAGGGACAGGGGGCTGAAAAACTGTTTTTT.